The 23 T cell receptor beta chains below all came from one sample that was sequenced in a study of blood T cell repertoires in COVID-19. Some clones are missing from TCRdb's copy, which holds only in-frame ones; the method was immunoSEQ multiplex PCR. The data contain about 320,000 clones, roughly 90% of them singletons. Sequencing input: peripheral blood. These receptors were collected from a young man who had recovered from COVID-19.

This clone has a handful of counts. J is TRBJ1-2 and V is TRBV11-2; D call uncertain. The CDR3 extends over 16 amino acids. V shed 2 bases and J shed 4 bases, with 17 bases lying between them. The germline V gene has CDR1 SGHAT and CDR2 FQNNGV. The CDR3 DNA is TGTGCCAGCAGCTTAAGTCGGGTCGCCGGTGGCTATGGCTACACCTTC. As protein: CASSLSRVAGGYGYTF.

V gene TRBV3-1 (or the pseudogene TRBV3-2) combines with J gene TRBJ2-7, with 10 bases identical to TRBD1. J was trimmed by 5 bases and V by 7 bases; bases with no gene match: 8. This CDR3 is built from 14 residues. Germline V gene data show CDR1 as LGHDT and CDR2 as YNNKEL (reference sequence). The CDR3 sequence is CASTRQGAKDEQYF. In nucleotides, the CDR3 is TGTGCCAGCACCCGACAGGGGGCGAAAGACGAGCAGTACTTC.

The V and J genes are TRBV2 and TRBJ1-4; tentatively, D is TRBD1 (6 bases). This CDR3 is 14 amino acids long. Germline lookup yields CDR1 SNHLY and CDR2 FYNNEI. Trimming removed 8 bases from V and 3 bases from J, with 13 bases in between. The CDR3 region has the DNA TGTGCCAGCGGCGAACAGGGCCCTAATGAAAAACTGTTTTTT. It is translated as CASGEQGPNEKLFF.

The V and J genes are TRBV30 and TRBJ2-1; 8 bases agree with TRBD2. Germline trimming cut 5 bases from V and 15 bases from J; bases unmatched to any gene: 24. CDR1 is GTSNPN and CDR2 is SVGIG in the germline V gene (reference sequence). The length of the CDR3 is 16 residues. In DNA form, the CDR3 reads TGTGCCTGGTTCGGGTATCGGCGGGAGGAGGCTCCTCACACGTTCTTC. Translation gives CAWFGYRREEAPHTFF.

The chain has TRBV3-1 (or the pseudogene TRBV3-2) and TRBJ1-4, with unresolved D. The CDR3 totals 15 residues. V lost 4 bases to trimming and J lost 0 bases, with 9 bases between them. CDR1 and CDR2 (germline): LGHDT, YNNKEL (reference sequence). In DNA form, the CDR3 reads TGTGCCAGCAGCCGAAACGGAGCAACTAATGAAAAACTGTTTTTT. Translating it yields CASSRNGATNEKLFF.

The V gene is TRBV5-1, the J gene TRBJ2-1; D possibly corresponds to TRBD2 (5 bases). V was pared by 4 bases and J by 5 bases, with 16 bases between. Per germline, CDR1 SGHRS and CDR2 YFSETQ. The CDR3 covers 15 residues. For the CDR3, the DNA is TGCGCCAGCAGCGGAGGACTCCCCGGGGACAATGAGCAGTTCTTC. Encoded protein: CASSGGLPGDNEQFF. The entire variable domain, with the rest obtained from reference TRBV5-1 and TRBJ2-1, is as follows: KAGVTQTPRYLIKTRGQQVTLSCSPISGHRSVSWYQQTPGQGLQFLFEYFSETQRNKGNFPGRFSGRQFSNSRSEMNVSTLELGDSALYLCASSGGLPGDNEQFFGPGTRLTVL.

V gene TRBV19 combines with J gene TRBJ1-1; 7 nucleotides align to TRBD1. Germline V lookup: CDR1 LNHDA, CDR2 SQIVND (reference sequence). V lost 1 base to trimming and J lost 5 bases; unmatched junction nucleotides: 4. This CDR3 has 14 residues. The CDR3 region is CASSIGGGRTEAFF. Written as DNA, the CDR3 is TGTGCCAGTAGTATAGGAGGGGGCCGGACTGAAGCTTTCTTT.

The chain links TRBV9 to TRBJ2-7; TRBD1 aligns across 8 bases. Germline-derived CDR1 and CDR2 are SGDLS and YYNGEE. The CDR3 is 14 residues long. With 3 bases clipped from V and 4 bases from J, the junction kept 6 bases outside the gene matches. The chain's CDR3 is CASSGSGTGYEQYF. The CDR3 DNA is TGTGCCAGCAGCGGTTCCGGGACAGGATACGAGCAGTACTTC.

The chain links TRBV6-6 to TRBJ1-3; 8 bases agree with TRBD1. The ends lost 7 bases at V and 8 bases at J; junction bases unmatched: 10. Germline V gene lookup returns CDR1 MNHNY and CDR2 SVGAGI (reference sequence). The CDR3 extends over 14 amino acids. The CDR3 coding sequence is TGTGCCAGCACCCCGCGGACAGGGAGGGACACCATATATTTT. This sequence encodes CASTPRTGRDTIYF.

The genes are TRBV10-3 and TRBJ1-1; TRBD1 is a possible D gene (5 bases). CDR1 ENHRY and CDR2 SYGVKD come from the germline V gene. V shed 6 bases and J shed 5 bases, with 19 bases lying between them. This CDR3 is 15 amino acids long. As DNA, the CDR3 is TGTGCCATCAGCGAGGATATCTCCGCAGGGACTGAAGCTTTCTTT. It codes for CAISEDISAGTEAFF.

V gene TRBV5-1 combines with J gene TRBJ2-5; 8 nucleotides match TRBD1. CDR1 is SGHRS and CDR2 is YFSETQ in the germline V gene. The CDR3 totals 14 residues. V shed 8 bases and J 0 bases; nucleotides not matched to a gene: 6. Here the CDR3 reads CASTGGGHQETQYF. CDR3 bases: TGCGCCAGTACAGGGGGTGGACACCAAGAGACCCAGTACTTC.

The V call is TRBV6-5, the J call TRBJ1-3, with unresolved D. This CDR3 has 13 amino acids. CDR1 MNHEY and CDR2 SVGAGI come from the germline V gene. V lost 7 bases and J 2 bases, leaving 9 bases between the germline ends. This chain's CDR3 is CASTGITGNTIYF. CDR3 DNA: TGTGCCAGCACCGGGATTACTGGAAACACCATATATTTT.

V and J are TRBV4-1 and TRBJ2-7; 9 bases are a match to TRBD2. Losses at the gene ends were 4 bases for V and 0 bases for J; bases not matched to a gene: 7. The CDR3 sequence is 16 residues long. Germline loops: CDR1 MGHRA, CDR2 YSYEKL. CDR3 residues: CASSLGTSFSSYEQYF. CDR3 nucleotide sequence: TGCGCCAGCAGCCTCGGGACTAGCTTTAGCTCCTACGAGCAGTACTTC.

Note on this clone: A read error may account for a junction end that differs from germline. The chain joins TRBV7-9 to TRBJ1-2; 10 bases agree with TRBD1. The germline gives CDR1 SEHNR, CDR2 FQNEAQ (reference sequence). The CDR3 totals 12 residues. The CDR3 nucleotides read TGTGCCAGCAGCACGGGACAGGGGAGTTCAGCCTTC. Translated, it gives CASSTGQGSSAF.

V and J are TRBV15 and TRBJ1-4; a weak D match, TRBD1 (5 bases). Deletions cut 5 bases from V and 4 bases from J, with 17 bases between. Looked up from germline, CDR1 is LNHNV and CDR2 is YYDKDF (reference sequence). This CDR3 region has 16 residues. For the CDR3, the DNA is TGTGCCACCAGCCGTGGGGGAGGTCACCTTAATGAAAAACTGTTTTTT. It codes for CATSRGGGHLNEKLFF.

This clone has a single count. This chain uses TRBV18 with TRBJ1-3, with D possibly matching TRBD1 (5 bases). Germline CDR1 KGHSH, CDR2 LQKENI. This CDR3 comprises 15 residues. With 6 bases removed from V and 0 bases from J, the gap between germline ends came to 12 bases. The CDR3 DNA follows: TGTGCCAGCTCCCCCCAGACAGACTCTGGAAACACCATATATTTT. Amino acids: CASSPQTDSGNTIYF.

V and J are TRBV18 and TRBJ2-7; 8 positions match TRBD1. The length of the CDR3 is 14 residues. Per the germline V gene, CDR1 is KGHSH and CDR2 is LQKENI. The J segment lost 1 base and the V segment lost 3 bases, leaving 2 bases of the junction unmatched. The CDR3 region is CASSPGTGSYEQYF. CDR3 bases: TGTGCCAGCTCACCCGGGACAGGTTCCTACGAGCAGTACTTC.

J is TRBJ2-1 and V is TRBV5-5; maybe TRBD2 (6 bases). This CDR3 has 14 amino acids. Trimming took off 6 bases at V and 8 bases at J, with 18 bases between the two ends. The germline V gene has CDR1 SGHKS and CDR2 YYEKEE (reference sequence). As DNA, the CDR3 is TGTGCCAGCATGCGGGGCGGACTGGGCGATGAGCAGTTCTTC. Residues: CASMRGGLGDEQFF.

The CDR3 coding sequence is TGTGCCAGCAGCTTTGGTCCCAGGGTCACAGATACGCAGTATTTT. Amino acid sequence: CASSFGPRVTDTQYF. The chain has TRBV5-4 and TRBJ2-3, with D tentatively TRBD1 (5 bases). The V and J ends lost 2 bases and 2 bases respectively, with 12 bases between them. CDR1 is SGHNT, CDR2 YYREEE, per germline (reference sequence). The CDR3 is 15 residues long.

V and J are TRBV18 and TRBJ1-1; TRBD1 is a possible D gene (5 bases). Trimming removed 3 bases at V and 4 bases at J, with 12 bases between. Per the germline V gene, CDR1 is KGHSH and CDR2 is LQKENI. The CDR3 extends over 14 amino acids. CDR3 in amino acids: CASSPVTGGTEAFF. CDR3 bases: TGTGCCAGCTCACCGGTGACGGGGGGCACTGAAGCTTTCTTT. The full variable domain, with the rest looked up from reference TRBV18 and TRBJ1-1, is NAGVMQNPRHLVRRRGQEARLRCSPMKGHSHVYWYRQLPEEGLKFMVYLQKENIIDESGMPKERFSAEFPKEGPSILRIQQVVRGDSAAYFCASSPVTGGTEAFFGQGTRLTVV.

The chain employs TRBV23-1 and TRBJ1-3; D gene uncertain. TRBV23-1 is an open reading frame, and its role is uncertain. Trimming took off 4 bases at V and 0 bases at J, with 13 bases between the two ends. This CDR3 is 16 amino acids long. The DNA for the CDR3 is TGCGCCAGCAGTCTTCTGCGGCAGCTCTCTGGAAACACCATATATTTT. This codes for CASSLLRQLSGNTIYF.

The V call is TRBV6-5, the J call TRBJ2-1; TRBD1 agrees at 8 bases. The germline V gene has CDR1 MNHEY and CDR2 SVGAGI. V gave up 4 bases and J gave up 7 bases; unmatched junction bases: 6. The CDR3 is made up of 14 amino acids. This CDR3 reads CASSFRQGFNEQFF. CDR3 coding DNA: TGTGCCAGCAGTTTTAGACAGGGGTTTAATGAGCAGTTCTTC.

This chain connects TRBV5-1 to TRBJ2-3; 9 positions agree with TRBD1. V was clipped by 0 bases and J by 2 bases; unmatched bases: 4. Germline V CDR1 and CDR2: SGHRS, YFSETQ. The CDR3 is made up of 16 amino acids. The CDR3 is CASSLEGTGTTDTQYF. The CDR3 DNA is TGCGCCAGCAGCTTGGAGGGGACAGGGACCACAGATACGCAGTATTTT. Full variable domain (outside the CDR3, taken from reference TRBV5-1 and TRBJ2-3): KAGVTQTPRYLIKTRGQQVTLSCSPISGHRSVSWYQQTPGQGLQFLFEYFSETQRNKGNFPGRFSGRQFSNSRSEMNVSTLELGDSALYLCASSLEGTGTTDTQYFGPGTRLTVL.